Below, 21 T cell receptor beta chains from the same sample are listed, as sequenced in a study of glioma-infiltrating T cells after dendritic cell vaccination. Documented time point: after dendritic cell vaccination, including at tumor progression/relapse. Using immunoSEQ multiplex PCR, the repertoire was profiled, and TCRdb retains in-frame clones only, with some absent. The sample lists roughly 88,000 clones; approximately 78% were seen once. The sample consisted of blood, taken after dendritic cell vaccination. The receptors here all came from a human donor with glioblastoma.

The chain joins TRBV5-1 to TRBJ2-3, with D maybe TRBD1 (6 bases). V lost 0 bases, J lost 0 bases, and 8 bases lay in between. This CDR3 spans 15 amino acids. Germline V gene sequence: CDR1 SGHRS, CDR2 YFSETQ. The CDR3 here is CASSLEGHSTDTQYF. The CDR3 DNA reads as TGCGCCAGCAGCTTGGAGGGACATAGCACAGATACGCAGTATTTT.

This clone was counted once. The CDR3 sequence: CASSLQGLRRAKNIQYF. CDR3 nucleotides: TGTGCCAGCAGTTTACAGGGTTTGCGTAGGGCCAAAAACATTCAGTACTTC. J is TRBJ2-4 and V is TRBV28; a weak D match, TRBD1 (5 bases). Germline V gene lookup returns CDR1 MDHEN and CDR2 SYDVKM. V lost 2 bases and J lost 1, with 15 bases in between. CDR3 length: 17 residues.

This clone is a singleton in its sample. The chain has TRBV6-1 and TRBJ2-7; TRBD2 is a possible D gene (7 bases). The germline gives CDR1 MNHNS, CDR2 SASEGT. With 3 bases removed from V and 2 bases from J, the gap between germline ends came to 17 bases. The CDR3 has 16 amino acids. The CDR3, as DNA: TGTGCCAGCAGTGATCCTAGCGGCCAGGGGCCCTACGAGCAGTACGTC. The encoded protein is CASSDPSGQGPYEQYV.

V gene TRBV6-7 combines with J gene TRBJ2-2; TRBD2 matches 15 bases. TRBV6-7 is treated as an ORF (open reading frame) with a function not yet certain. CDR3 length: 17 amino acids. V lost 9 bases, J lost 6 bases, and 11 bases stayed unmatched. CDR3: CARRTWTSGRVAGELFF. The CDR3 nucleotides are TGTGCCAGGAGAACGTGGACTAGCGGGAGGGTAGCCGGGGAGCTGTTTTTT.

The chain links TRBV2 to TRBJ2-4, with 7 nucleotides matching TRBD2. J lost 11 bases, V lost 4 bases, and 14 bases had no gene match. The CDR3 length is 15 residues. Per germline, CDR1 SNHLY and CDR2 FYNNEI. The CDR3 DNA reads as TGTGCCAGCAGTGGGGGACTAAGCGGTAAGAGGGTTCAGTACTTC. Translation: CASSGGLSGKRVQYF.

The genes are TRBV5-1 and TRBJ1-3, with D possibly TRBD1 on 5 matching bases. The ends were cut back, 0 bases at V and 2 bases at J, with 12 bases in the middle. The CDR3 is made up of 16 amino acids. In germline, CDR1 is SGHRS, CDR2 YFSETQ. For the CDR3, the DNA is TGCGCCAGCAGCTTGGACGGGGGGACCCCTGGAAACACCATATATTTT. Translation gives CASSLDGGTPGNTIYF.

This chain's CDR3 is CASTPGETGRREQYF. CDR3 coding DNA: TGTGCCAGCACCCCAGGGGAGACAGGGCGTCGTGAGCAGTACTTC. The chain combines TRBV21-1 with TRBJ2-7; the D call TRBD1 from the table was never checked on the DNA. TRBV21-1 is assigned pseudogene status. This CDR3 spans 15 amino acids.

V and J are TRBV11-2 and TRBJ2-3, with no clear D. With 5 bases removed from V and 5 bases from J, the gap between germline ends came to 8 bases. CDR1 SGHAT and CDR2 FQNNGV come from the germline V gene. The CDR3 runs to 12 residues. The CDR3 sequence: CASSPYEDTQYF. In nucleotides, the CDR3 is TGTGCCAGCAGCCCCTATGAAGATACGCAGTATTTT.

The chain carries TRBV10-3 and TRBJ2-2; D is unclear. Germline V lookup: CDR1 ENHRY, CDR2 SYGVKD. V was trimmed by 2 bases and J by 2 bases, leaving 6 bases between them. CDR3 size: 14 residues. The CDR3 nucleotides are TGTGCCATCAGTGAGAACGGTAACACCGGGGAGCTGTTTTTT. Encoded protein: CAISENGNTGELFF.

V and J are TRBV30 and TRBJ2-7, with 7 bases that match TRBD2. J gave up 6 bases and V 4 bases, and 12 bases lay outside the gene matches. The CDR3 sequence is 14 residues long. Germline V CDR1 and CDR2: GTSNPN, SVGIG (reference sequence). The CDR3 DNA reads TGTGCCTGGACCCCCGGCGGGAGCGCAGGCGAGCAGTACGTC. This gives the protein CAWTPGGSAGEQYV.

V is TRBV14 and J is TRBJ2-5; maybe TRBD2 (6 bases). The CDR3 spans 14 residues. Trimming removed 1 base at V and 4 bases at J, with 10 bases between. Germline-derived CDR1 and CDR2 are SGHDN and FVKESK. CDR3 nucleotide sequence: TGTGCCAGCAGCCAAGCACTAGCAAGAGAGACCCAGTACTTC. It yields the protein CASSQALARETQYF.

This clone was seen many times. V usage is TRBV6-1 and J usage is TRBJ2-7; 8 bases map to TRBD1. The J segment lost 2 bases and the V segment lost 6 bases, leaving 9 bases of the junction unmatched. The CDR3 consists of 15 residues. CDR1 and CDR2 (germline): MNHNS, SASEGT. The CDR3 loop reads CASRQGAYPAYEQYV. The DNA for the CDR3 is TGTGCCAGCAGGCAGGGGGCATATCCCGCCTACGAGCAGTACGTC.

The rearrangement links TRBV19 to TRBJ1-1; 8 bases are a match to TRBD1. Germline V CDR1 and CDR2: LNHDA, SQIVND (reference sequence). Unmatched junction bases numbered 6, after V lost 3 bases and J lost 0 bases. CDR3 length: 16 amino acids. CDR3 region: CASSILGQGLNTEAFF. The DNA of the CDR3 is TGTGCCAGTAGTATCCTTGGACAGGGACTGAACACTGAAGCTTTCTTT.

V and J are TRBV19 and TRBJ1-2, with D tentatively TRBD1 (5 bases). Germline lookup yields CDR1 LNHDA and CDR2 SQIVND (reference sequence). V was trimmed by 5 bases and J by 4 bases, leaving 14 bases between them. The CDR3 has 14 amino acids. CDR3 nucleotides: TGTGCCAGTAGTGAGCAGGGTCTTGGCTATGGCTACACCTTC. It specifies CASSEQGLGYGYTF. Filled out from reference TRBV19 and TRBJ1-2, the complete variable domain reads DGGITQSPKYLFRKEGQNVTLSCEQNLNHDAMYWYRQDPGQGLRLIYYSQIVNDFQKGDIAEGYSVSREKKESFPLTVTSAQKNPTAFYLCASSEQGLGYGYTFGSGTRLTVV.

This chain links TRBV6-6 with TRBJ1-6, with 8 nucleotides matching TRBD1. Germline CDR1 and CDR2: MNHNY and SVGAGI (reference sequence). The CDR3 contains 15 residues. The ends lost 5 bases at V and 10 bases at J; junction bases unmatched: 10. CDR3 sequence (DNA): TGTGCCAGCAGTCCCGAACAGGGGGTTAAGTCACCCCTCCACTTT. Protein: CASSPEQGVKSPLHF.

V and J are TRBV6-5 and TRBJ2-1, with a weak D call TRBD2 (5 bases). Between the trimmed V and J ends, which lost 5 bases and 0 bases, there was a span of 8 bases. Germline values: CDR1 MNHEY, CDR2 SVGAGI. The CDR3 has 14 residues. The CDR3 loop reads CASSPGSSYNEQFF. CDR3 in DNA: TGTGCCAGCAGTCCGGGAAGCTCCTACAATGAGCAGTTCTTC.

The chain uses TRBV7-9 and TRBJ1-2; 10 bases line up with TRBD1. Germline loops: CDR1 SEHNR, CDR2 FQNEAQ (reference sequence). The V segment lost 5 bases and the J segment 4 bases; nucleotides outside the gene matches: 4. The CDR3 is 14 residues long. The CDR3 loop reads CASSLRDRGYGYTF. CDR3 in DNA: TGTGCCAGCAGCCTCCGGGACAGGGGCTATGGCTACACCTTC.

The chain couples TRBV19 to TRBJ2-3, with D possibly being TRBD1 (6 bases). CDR3 length: 16 amino acids. V lost 5 bases and J lost 2, with 17 bases in between. Germline V CDR1 and CDR2: LNHDA, SQIVND (reference sequence). The CDR3 DNA reads as TGTGCCAGTAGTCCAGCTCAGGGACACCTCACAGATACGCAGTATTTT. Translating it yields CASSPAQGHLTDTQYF.

V gene TRBV6-6 combines with J gene TRBJ1-2, with 8 bases matching TRBD1. The CDR3 extends over 14 amino acids. Germline lookup yields CDR1 MNHNY and CDR2 SVGAGI (reference sequence). V shed 5 bases and J 3 bases; nucleotides not matched to a gene: 5. The CDR3, as DNA: TGTGCCAGCAGTGGGGAGACAGGGGACTATGGCTACACCTTC. Translation gives CASSGETGDYGYTF.

The rearrangement joins TRBV21-1 to TRBJ1-5; TRBD1, as called in the table, went unchecked against the DNA. TRBV21-1 is deemed a pseudogene. The CDR3 has 14 amino acids. CDR3 protein: CASSRTGANQPQHF. CDR3 DNA sequence: TGTGCCAGCAGTAGGACAGGGGCCAATCAGCCCCAGCATTTT.

This chain uses TRBV10-1 with TRBJ1-2; a possible D gene is TRBD1 (6 bases). This CDR3 region has 14 residues. Germline CDR1 is WNHNN and CDR2 is SYGVQD (reference sequence). V lost 0 bases and J 8 bases, leaving 13 bases between the germline ends. In DNA form, the CDR3 reads TGCGCCAGCAGTGAGTCGCGCCAAGGGGGAGGCTACACCTTC. It codes for CASSESRQGGGYTF.